This T cell receptor (beta chain) was recovered during a study of shared clonotypes between healthy human individuals. The table lists this clone with many counts. What it binds is unknown. Here immunoSEQ multiplex PCR was the method, and the copy in TCRdb shows in-frame clones only, minus some. The table records around 1,000,000 clones, approximately 80% of them present only once. This CDR3 contains 16 residues. Germline CDR1 and CDR2: SGDLS and YYNGEE. Germline trimming cut 0 bases from V and 5 bases from J; bases unmatched to any gene: 8. Study-level points and caveats: The sole specimen, blood, was sampled, and tissue repertoires likely differ. It was the non-shared clonotypes that had lower generation probabilities than clonotypes shared by all four donors.

The rearrangement uses TRBV9 and TRBJ2-7, with 10 bases aligning to TRBD2. The receptor comes from a man between 18 and 29 years old in good health. Some clones in this sample may be carry-over from other donors' samples. Material for sequencing was memory CD4+ T cells from PBMCs. The subset here: CD45RA-negative fraction. CDR3 loop: CASSVESSGRPNEQYF. The CDR3 bases are TGTGCCAGCAGCGTAGAGAGTAGCGGGAGGCCTAACGAGCAGTACTTC.